These 23 T cell receptor beta chains originate from one sample sequenced in a study of blood T cell repertoires in COVID-19. Assay: immunoSEQ multiplex PCR; the TCRdb copy retains only in-frame clones and omits some. Among 140,000 to 150,000 clones, approximately 82% were seen once, and the ten largest hold approximately 14%. Specimen: peripheral blood. The receptors were gathered from a human donor with acute or convalescent COVID-19. The donor label of this sample is uncertain.

The V gene is TRBV3-1 (or the pseudogene TRBV3-2), the J gene TRBJ2-3; D is perhaps TRBD2 (5 bases). This CDR3 is 16 amino acids long. Deletions cut 0 bases from V and 0 bases from J, with 10 bases between. The germline V gene has CDR1 LGHDT and CDR2 YNNKEL (reference sequence). The CDR3 sequence: CASSQDSDPSTDTQYF. CDR3 bases: TGTGCCAGCAGCCAAGATAGCGACCCTAGCACAGATACGCAGTATTTT.

The chain couples TRBV18 to TRBJ1-2; 11 bases map to TRBD1. The CDR3 is 15 amino acids. The trim removed 3 bases at V and 4 bases at J, leaving 4 bases unmatched. CDR1 KGHSH and CDR2 LQKENI come from the germline V gene. The CDR3 sequence: CASSPGTGGGYGYTF. Written as DNA, the CDR3 is TGTGCCAGCTCACCCGGGACAGGGGGTGGCTATGGCTACACCTTC.

V usage is TRBV20-1 and J usage is TRBJ2-5, with 9 nucleotides matching TRBD2. The CDR3 is 15 residues long. Germline values: CDR1 DFQATT, CDR2 SNEGSKA (reference sequence). The trim removed 3 bases at V and 3 bases at J, leaving 8 bases unmatched. CDR3 bases: TGCAGTGCTAGTGGCCGGGCGGGGGGGAAAGAGACCCAGTACTTC. Its protein is CSASGRAGGKETQYF.

This chain connects TRBV5-4 to TRBJ1-2; D is possibly TRBD1 (5 bases). Germline V CDR1 and CDR2: SGHNT, YYREEE (reference sequence). The CDR3 contains 14 residues. V was shortened by 0 bases and J by 4 bases, with 10 bases between the two germline ends. CDR3: CASSLARVFYGYTF. DNA for the CDR3: TGTGCCAGCAGCTTGGCCAGGGTTTTCTATGGCTACACCTTC.

This chain uses TRBV11-2 with TRBJ2-1; perhaps TRBD1 as D (5 bases). Looked up from germline, CDR1 is SGHAT and CDR2 is FQNNGV. Trimming pared 2 bases from V and 7 bases from J, leaving 12 bases between. The CDR3 extends over 14 amino acids. The chain's CDR3 is CASSLSRVGNEQFF. DNA of the CDR3: TGTGCCAGCAGCTTATCCAGGGTCGGGAATGAGCAGTTCTTC.

This clone is a singleton in its sample. V is TRBV27 and J is TRBJ2-1, with 8 bases lining up with TRBD2. J was trimmed by 6 bases and V by 0 bases; bases with no gene match: 10. This CDR3 has 17 amino acids. Germline values: CDR1 MNHEY, CDR2 SMNVEV (reference sequence). CDR3 bases: TGTGCCAGCAGTTTATCGTCCCGGCGGGGGGTCTTCAATGAGCAGTTCTTC. Translation gives CASSLSSRRGVFNEQFF.

CDR3 nucleotides: TGTGCCAGCAGCATAGCGGTTAGCACAGATACGCAGTATTTT. Translating it yields CASSIAVSTDTQYF. This chain uses TRBV9 with TRBJ2-3, with D tentatively TRBD2 (6 bases). V was trimmed by 4 bases and J by 0 bases, leaving 9 bases between them. The CDR3 runs to 14 residues. Germline lookup yields CDR1 SGDLS and CDR2 YYNGEE.

The gene calls are TRBV30 and TRBJ1-2, with D maybe TRBD1 (5 bases). The V end lost 0 bases, the J end lost 4 bases, and 12 bases lay between the germline ends. Germline V gene data show CDR1 as GTSNPN and CDR2 as SVGIG (reference sequence). This CDR3 contains 14 residues. The CDR3 loop is CAWSVLAGPYGYTF. The CDR3 nucleotides are TGTGCCTGGAGTGTCTTGGCAGGGCCCTATGGCTACACCTTC.

This rearrangement joins TRBV7-9 to TRBJ1-6, with 8 nucleotides matching TRBD1. V lost 6 bases to trimming and J lost 9 bases; unmatched junction nucleotides: 7. The CDR3 spans 14 residues. Germline V gene sequence: CDR1 SEHNR, CDR2 FQNEAQ (reference sequence). The CDR3 coding sequence is TGTGCCAGCAGGGTGGACAGGGACGGTTCACCCCTCCACTTT. Amino acids: CASRVDRDGSPLHF.

The rearrangement uses TRBV6-5 and TRBJ2-7; TRBD1 agrees at 9 bases. This CDR3 comprises 14 residues. Germline values: CDR1 MNHEY, CDR2 SVGAGI. V shed 7 bases, J shed 0 bases, and the junction held 4 bases outside the gene matches. CDR3: CASTGTGISYEQYF. CDR3 DNA sequence: TGTGCCAGCACCGGGACAGGGATCTCCTACGAGCAGTACTTC.

The chain joins TRBV6-6 to TRBJ1-1, with 10 bases fitting TRBD1. This CDR3 region has 16 residues. Losses at the gene ends were 3 bases for V and 0 bases for J; bases not matched to a gene: 4. The V gene's germline CDR1 is MNHNY and CDR2 SVGAGI (reference sequence). CDR3 in DNA: TGTGCCAGCAGTTATCGCGGGACAGGGGTGAACACTGAAGCTTTCTTT. It encodes CASSYRGTGVNTEAFF.

The chain uses TRBV18 and TRBJ1-6; D is unclear. Germline values: CDR1 KGHSH, CDR2 LQKENI. Between the trimmed V and J ends, which lost 0 bases and 10 bases, there was a span of 10 bases. This CDR3 is 14 amino acids long. The CDR3 protein is CASSPPKEGSPLHF. The CDR3 DNA sequence: TGTGCCAGCTCACCACCGAAGGAGGGATCACCCCTCCACTTT.

The chain couples TRBV7-3 to TRBJ1-1; D gene unclear. This CDR3 has 14 residues. CDR1 SGHTA and CDR2 FQGTGA come from the germline V gene. Trimming shortened V by 2 bases and J by 1 base, and 8 bases separated the two germline ends. CDR3 residues: CASSLPGPNTEAFF. CDR3 DNA: TGTGCCAGCAGCTTACCAGGTCCGAACACTGAAGCTTTCTTT. The full variable domain, with the rest looked up from reference TRBV7-3 and TRBJ1-1, is GAGVSQTPSNKVTEKGKYVELRCDPISGHTALYWYRQSLGQGPEFLIYFQGTGAADDSGLPNDRFFAVRPEGSVSTLKIQRTERGDSAVYLCASSLPGPNTEAFFGQGTRLTVV.

The rearrangement joins TRBV2 to TRBJ1-6; possibly TRBD1 for D (6 bases). Germline values: CDR1 SNHLY, CDR2 FYNNEI. Trimming cost V 3 bases and J 6 bases, with 6 bases left between them. The CDR3 length is 13 residues. Here the CDR3 reads CASSEGANSPLHF. DNA for the CDR3: TGTGCCAGCAGTGAGGGGGCTAATTCACCCCTCCACTTT.

The chain couples TRBV18 to TRBJ1-5; D is uncertain. Germline assignment: CDR1 KGHSH and CDR2 LQKENI. Trimming took 2 bases from V and 5 from J, leaving 7 bases between them. This CDR3 contains 13 residues. The CDR3 sequence: CASSPGEHQPQHF. The CDR3 DNA sequence: TGTGCCAGCTCACCAGGGGAGCATCAGCCCCAGCATTTT.

The genes are TRBV11-2 and TRBJ1-1; 7 bases match TRBD1. Germline V gene data show CDR1 as SGHAT and CDR2 as FQNNGV. The CDR3 is 13 amino acids. V lost 5 bases, J lost 3 bases, and 3 bases stayed unmatched. CDR3 nucleotide sequence: TGTGCCAGCAGCCCCGGGACAGACACTGAAGCTTTCTTT. This translates into CASSPGTDTEAFF.

The chain recombines TRBV3-1 (or the pseudogene TRBV3-2) with TRBJ1-5, with a possible D match to TRBD1 (5 bases). The V gene's germline CDR1 is LGHDT and CDR2 YNNKEL (reference sequence). The CDR3 runs to 17 residues. Trimming took off 3 bases at V and 2 bases at J, with 17 bases between the two ends. CDR3 amino acids: CASSHEGDLGGNQPQHF. CDR3 DNA sequence: TGTGCCAGCAGCCATGAAGGGGATCTAGGGGGCAATCAGCCCCAGCATTTT.

Of note for this clone: Other DNA sequences in the sample encode the same CDR3. The chain recombines TRBV7-9 with TRBJ2-1, with D possibly TRBD2 on 5 matching bases. The CDR3 is 13 amino acids. V was clipped by 3 bases and J by 4 bases, with 7 bases between them. Germline V lookup: CDR1 SEHNR, CDR2 FQNEAQ (reference sequence). CDR3 bases: TGTGCCAGCAGCTTTACGGGATACAATGAGCAGTTCTTC. Amino acids: CASSFTGYNEQFF. The complete variable domain, with remaining parts taken from reference TRBV7-9 and TRBJ2-1, reads DTGVSQNPRHKITKRGQNVTFRCDPISEHNRLYWYRQTLGQGPEFLTYFQNEAQLEKSRLLSDRFSAERPKGSFSTLEIQRTEQGDSAMYLCASSFTGYNEQFFGPGTRLTVL.

The chain couples TRBV30 to TRBJ1-5, with D unclear. Germline CDR1 GTSNPN, CDR2 SVGIG (reference sequence). The CDR3 has 14 amino acids. Trimming took 3 bases from V and 0 from J, leaving 9 bases between them. CDR3 sequence (DNA): TGTGCCTGGAGCGAGAGAAATAGCAATCAGCCCCAGCATTTT. It specifies CAWSERNSNQPQHF.

The chain links TRBV19 to TRBJ1-5; D is undetermined. This CDR3 spans 15 amino acids. Germline CDR1 reads LNHDA; CDR2 reads SQIVND (reference sequence). V gave up 0 bases and J gave up 3 bases, with 9 bases separating them. This CDR3 reads CASSIEGRHNQPQHF. The CDR3 nucleotides are TGTGCCAGTAGTATAGAAGGCAGGCACAATCAGCCCCAGCATTTT.

V is TRBV2 and J is TRBJ2-5; D is undetermined. Germline assignment: CDR1 SNHLY and CDR2 FYNNEI. This CDR3 contains 10 residues. V was shortened by 5 bases and J by 5 bases, with 3 bases between the two germline ends. The DNA for the CDR3 is TGTGCCAGCAGTTATGAGACCCAGTACTTC. This translates into CASSYETQYF.

This clone has just one count. The rearrangement links TRBV12-3 or TRBV12-4 to TRBJ1-3; D may be TRBD1 (5 bases). This CDR3 spans 13 amino acids. V shed 10 bases and J shed 0 bases, with 10 bases lying between them. The CDR3 region is CAKRDSSGNTIYF. In DNA form, the CDR3 reads TGTGCCAAAAGAGACAGCTCTGGAAACACCATATATTTT.

The sample holds a few counts of this clone. This chain links TRBV19 with TRBJ2-1, with D maybe TRBD1 (7 bases). V was pared by 7 bases and J by 5 bases, with 21 bases between. The CDR3 is 16 amino acids. The germline gives CDR1 LNHDA, CDR2 SQIVND (reference sequence). Here the CDR3 reads CASKRGSRTGNNEQFF. The CDR3 nucleotides read TGTGCCAGTAAACGGGGGTCGAGGACAGGTAACAATGAGCAGTTCTTC.